This section outlines one TCR beta chain sequence together with its context. The clone's antigen remains unknown. Per-base qualities were not stored, and no clone one base away is much larger. The data were obtained in a study of human T cells and chemical hapten exposure (dated by TCRdb to the early 2020s). General notes on the study: For sensitization, 2% DPC in acetone was applied to a 2 cm by 2 cm area of upper inner arm skin. Weekly therapeutic DPC doses were additionally applied to the scalp of patients throughout the approximately 24-week study period. Patch testing on the upper back used Finn chambers containing 0.01% DPC, with scoring done after 6 days according to International Contact Dermatitis Research Group standards. Alopecia areata with under or over 50% scalp involvement, alopecia totalis and alopecia universalis were represented in the patient cohort, which was mostly female. Libraries were combined into a pool for sequencing, and differences in TCR yield between samples came mainly from small differences in library volumes within the pool. This study followed changes in the peripheral blood TCR repertoire in vivo during primary and secondary sensitization of alopecia patients to the hapten diphenylcyclopropenone (DPC). Blood was sampled from patients pre-sensitization (week 0) and at 2, 6 and about 24 weeks after DPC sensitization. For TCR sequencing, blood came from approximately 29 alopecia patients at anywhere from one to four time points (pre-sensitization, 2, 6 and 24 weeks). General study outcomes and caveats: DPC sensitization did not change how many TCRs were above 1 in 1000 frequency, and no evidence was found of alterations in global repertoire structure. All patients had alopecia, a presumed autoimmune disease, so their immune response might differ from that of healthy individuals. Patch test score correlated positively with the number of PT1 expanded TCRs, reaching significance at thresholds 8, 16 and 32 but not at 4. Significantly more large CDR3 similarity clusters were formed by expanded TCRs than by pre-sensitization or healthy control sets, consistent with antigen-driven responses. After repeated subsampling, the strength of the expansion versus patch-test correlation and the threshold at which it became significant changed.

The library was made by RACE. Sequencing relied on a NextSeq 500. During library preparation, unique molecular identifiers were attached to individual cDNA molecules so that TCRs could be counted in a quantitative, reproducible way. Each blood RNA sample was used to sequence both TCR alpha and TCR beta chains. Processing in the source paper ran as follows. A median of about 87,000 TCRs per sample was observed, with a range of about 23,224 to 690,600. V, J and CDR3 annotation of the TCR reads was performed with the Decombinator software suite. To make PS versus PT1 abundance plots, every sample was subsampled to the same number of TCRs (28,000). TCRs were defined as expanded if absent before sensitization and observed at least eight times at the 2-week time point. TCRdb cleaned the public reads at Q25 with fastp, built clones with MiXCR and kept in-frame beta chains. Under each unique CDR3 protein, matching rows form one entry showing the most common genes and DNA. TCRdb's processing, not the study's, gives the V and J calls here. In all, the sample holds some 380,000 distinct CDR3 sequences, and approximately 5.1% of those were seen once. 2% to 2.5% of the sample lies in the top ten.

The sample's time point label is to be understood as: patch test 1, 2 weeks after DPC sensitization. In the paper's terms, the treatment or condition label means: therapeutic diphenylcyclopropenone sensitization with weekly scalp DPC. At every patch-test visit, the blood draw took place before the patch test was put on. Eligible patients were aged 18 to 70, diagnosed with alopecia, deemed suitable for DPC therapy, and excluded if pregnant. Total RNA was extracted from unfractionated whole blood collected in Tempus Blood RNA tubes. A distance of 7 bases separates the germline ends of V and J, which lose 3 bases and 4 bases respectively. CDR1 and CDR2, per the germline V gene, are MRHNA and SNTAGT. Its CDR3 holds 13 amino acids, cysteine through phenylalanine. Solely the CDR3 DNA is kept, with 39 bases framed from the first base.

The source material was whole blood, sampled in connection with sensitization to the hapten diphenylcyclopropenone (DPC). Recombination joined TRBV6-4 with TRBJ1-5; the D gene identity is not certain. This sequence was found in a woman aged 45-59 years with alopecia areata. Some clones in this sample may be carry-over from other donors' samples. The DNA reads TGTGCCAGCAGTGAAATGCGGAATCAGCCCCAGCATTTT. Translated, this gives CASSEMRNQPQHF.